This T cell receptor (beta chain) appears in the sequencing data of a study of Graves' ophthalmopathy and Graves' hyperthyroidism (dated by TCRdb to 2016 to 2019). With regard to the full study: Peripheral blood samples were taken at the time of initial diagnosis, before any treatment was given. The study used TCR beta repertoire signatures to distinguish Graves' ophthalmopathy from Graves' hyperthyroidism and to predict progression to ophthalmopathy. In total, around 140 blood samples were TCR-sequenced: around 42 ophthalmopathy, 75 hyperthyroidism and some 17 hyperthyroidism-to-ophthalmopathy patients. To explore V-J signatures distinguishing ophthalmopathy from hyperthyroidism, a discovery set of 100 patients (about 41 ophthalmopathy, 57 stable hyperthyroidism) was enrolled. An independent validation cohort was composed of roughly 19 hyperthyroidism patients and 17 patients who later progressed from hyperthyroidism to ophthalmopathy. In roughly 6 hyperthyroidism patients, T-cell repertoires of thyroid tissue and blood were compared. After sampling, hyperthyroidism patients received methimazole starting at 30 mg daily, and ophthalmopathy patients received high-dose intravenous methylprednisolone. Findings and caveats that apply to the study as a whole: Ophthalmopathy was separated from stable hyperthyroidism by the 13-signature model with more than 85% sensitivity and roughly 83% specificity in cross-validation and with 80%/75% in the test set. No statistical method was used to predetermine the sample size, and group allocation was not hidden from the investigators. In validation, the model predicted ophthalmopathy progression with 70.59% sensitivity and approximately 78% specificity; more than ten predicted patients were CT-confirmed with GO in a median of about 6.1 months. Among expanded thyroid clonotypes with frequency above 0.001, most also showed up in blood, which suggests that blood repertoires may reflect the thyroid immune response.

This clonotype was counted ten times or more. There is no known antigen for this receptor. Within one base of it there is no much larger clone, and no base qualities were kept. The CDR3, from cysteine to phenylalanine, totals 13 residues. Kept here is only the CDR3 DNA, which spans 39 bases and is read in frame from base 1. The V and J ends are trimmed by 5 bases and 3 bases, leaving 9 bases between them. The germline V gene supplies CDR1 SGDLS and CDR2 YYNGEE. The ophthalmopathy patients had moderately to severely active disease, with a Clinical Activity Score of 3 or higher, a NOSPECS grade of 4 or higher, and a disease duration of less than 3 months. Anyone with other autoimmune diseases, uncontrolled infections, pregnancy or lactation was excluded from the study. Diagnosis relied on clinical symptoms, serum thyroxine, TRAb, thyroid ultrasound and orbital computed tomography. Using Ficoll-Paque density gradient centrifugation, PBMCs were isolated from 9.5 to 10 ml of fresh peripheral blood. Trizol reagent was used to extract the total RNA, and its quality was then checked on an Agilent 2100 Bioanalyzer.

For repertoire sequencing, the TCR beta CDR3 regions were amplified from RNA transcripts. HTBI primers and the Qiagen OneStep RT-PCR kit were used in a first-round RT-PCR, which was followed by a second-round multiplex PCR, size selection and purification. Sequencing of the libraries was carried out on an Illumina HiSeq2000 in paired-end mode with 100 bp reads. As for the original processing: SOAPnuke was used to process the reads, removing any read that contained adapters or uncalled bases, had a mean Phred below 15, or lacked an exact match to the constant primer or identifier. COPE v1.2.5 was used to merge high-quality paired reads. Clonotypes were defined as unique nucleotide sequences and were aligned to IMGT TRB V, D and J references using MiTCR v1.1. Only V-J combinations with frequency above 0.0001 were analysed, covering around 99% of repertoires. For each V-J combination, a TCR clonal expansion and chaos score was defined as F50 clonal expansion divided by the chaos observed in the TCRdist matrix. Welch's t-statistics and random forest were used to narrow the features down to approximately twelve V-J combinations, which were then fed into a naive Bayes classifier. Thyroid-blood repertoire similarity was quantified with the Morisita-Horn index. TCRdb reprocessing: public reads trimmed at Q25 with fastp, clones called with MiXCR, in-frame beta chains kept. A single entry per CDR3 protein holds the most common genes and DNA from its merged rows. For this entry, the V and J calls and clone size follow TCRdb and not the study's own pipeline. This sample holds about 740,000 distinct CDR3 sequences; roughly 40% were observed only once. The top ten clonotypes cover 44% of the sample.

Material for sequencing was peripheral blood. The clonotype was recovered from an adult man with Graves' ophthalmopathy. The chain couples TRBV9 to TRBJ1-5; no confident D gene assignment can be made. The DNA is TGTGCCAGCAGTGTTGGCATCAATCAGCCCCAGCATTTT. This yields the protein CASSVGINQPQHF. The variable domain in full, with residues beyond the CDR3 obtained from the reference TRBV9 and TRBJ1-5 genes, is DSGVTQTPKHLITATGQRVTLRCSPRSGDLSVYWYQQSLDQGLQFLIQYYNGEERAKGNILERFSAQQFPDLHSELNLSSLELGDSALYFCASSVGINQPQHFGDGTRLSIL.